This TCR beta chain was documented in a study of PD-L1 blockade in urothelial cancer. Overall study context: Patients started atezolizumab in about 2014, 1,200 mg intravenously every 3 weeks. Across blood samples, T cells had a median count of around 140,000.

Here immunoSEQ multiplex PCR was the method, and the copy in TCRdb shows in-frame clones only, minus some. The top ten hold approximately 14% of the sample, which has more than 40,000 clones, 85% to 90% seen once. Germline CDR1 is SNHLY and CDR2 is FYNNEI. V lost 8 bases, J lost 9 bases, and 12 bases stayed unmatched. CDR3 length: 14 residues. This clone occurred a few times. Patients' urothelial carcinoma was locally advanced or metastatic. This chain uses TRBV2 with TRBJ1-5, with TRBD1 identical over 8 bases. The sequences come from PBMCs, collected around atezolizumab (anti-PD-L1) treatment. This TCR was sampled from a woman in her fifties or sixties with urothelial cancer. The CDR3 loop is CASQVGQGWPPQHF. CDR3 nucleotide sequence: TGTGCCAGCCAGGTAGGACAGGGTTGGCCGCCCCAGCATTTT.